This T cell receptor (beta chain) was captured by sequencing in a study of blood T cells in healthy people across ages. Germline values: CDR1 MNHEY, CDR2 SMNVEV (reference sequence). The CDR3 consists of 13 residues. V lost 5 bases and J 4 bases, leaving 11 bases between the germline ends. A second about 7 to 12 cycle PCR used barcoded and J-beta primers. A single record per CDR3 protein comes from TCRdb applying MiXCR to the 5' RACE reads. The repertoire holds around 940,000 distinct CDR3 sequences, with roughly 51% as singletons. Ranging in age from about 6 to 90, the donors were healthy Caucasian individuals from Russia.

This TCR derives from a woman aged 55-69 years in good health. The sequenced sample consisted of blood. The chain employs TRBV27 and TRBJ1-2, with D hard to call. The CDR3 DNA follows: TGTGCCAGCAGTCCCTCTTCGACCTATGGCTACACCTTC. Translating it yields CASSPSSTYGYTF.